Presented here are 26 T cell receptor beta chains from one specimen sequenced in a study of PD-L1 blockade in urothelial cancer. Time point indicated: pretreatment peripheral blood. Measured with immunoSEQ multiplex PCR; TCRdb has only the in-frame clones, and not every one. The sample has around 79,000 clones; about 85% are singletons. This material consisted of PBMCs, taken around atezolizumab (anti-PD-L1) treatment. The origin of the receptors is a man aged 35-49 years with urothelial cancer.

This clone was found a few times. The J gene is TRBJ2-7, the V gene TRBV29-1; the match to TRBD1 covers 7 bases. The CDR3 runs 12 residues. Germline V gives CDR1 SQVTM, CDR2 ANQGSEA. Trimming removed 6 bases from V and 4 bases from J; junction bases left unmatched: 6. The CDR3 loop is CSVGQSFYEQYF. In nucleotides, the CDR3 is TGCAGCGTGGGACAGAGTTTTTACGAGCAGTACTTC.

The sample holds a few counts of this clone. The CDR3 spells CASSLVGESGEQYF. The CDR3 nucleotides are TGTGCCAGCAGCTTAGTAGGGGAATCTGGAGAGCAGTACTTC. The V call is TRBV7-6, the J call TRBJ2-7; a possible D gene is TRBD1 (5 bases). The germline gives CDR1 SGHVS, CDR2 FNYEAQ. CDR3 length: 14 residues. Trimming removed 1 base at V and 7 bases at J, with 14 bases between.

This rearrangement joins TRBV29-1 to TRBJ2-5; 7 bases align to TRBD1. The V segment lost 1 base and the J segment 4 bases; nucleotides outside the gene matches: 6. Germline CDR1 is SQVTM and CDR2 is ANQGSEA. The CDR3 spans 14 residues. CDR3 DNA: TGCAGCGTTGAAGGACAGGGCGGGCGAGAGACCCAGTACTTC. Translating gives CSVEGQGGRETQYF.

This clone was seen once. CDR3 in DNA: TGTGCCAGCAGCCGTTCGACAGATACGCAGTATTTT. This sequence encodes CASSRSTDTQYF. V usage is TRBV7-8 and J usage is TRBJ2-3; D is unclear. The CDR3 sequence is 12 residues long. Germline CDR1 reads SGHVS; CDR2 reads FQNEAQ. V lost 5 bases, J lost 3 bases, and 6 bases lay in between.

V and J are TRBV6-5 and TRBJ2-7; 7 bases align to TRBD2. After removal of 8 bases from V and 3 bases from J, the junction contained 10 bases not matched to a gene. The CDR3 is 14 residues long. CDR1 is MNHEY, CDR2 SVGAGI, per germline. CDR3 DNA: TGTGCCAGCTTTGAAGCGGGAAATTTCTACGAGCAGTACTTC. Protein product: CASFEAGNFYEQYF.

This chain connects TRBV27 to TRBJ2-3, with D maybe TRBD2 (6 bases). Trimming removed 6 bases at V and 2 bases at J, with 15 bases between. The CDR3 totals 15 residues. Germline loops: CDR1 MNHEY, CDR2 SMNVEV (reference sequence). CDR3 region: CASSPGGALTDTQYF. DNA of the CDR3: TGTGCCAGCAGCCCAGGCGGGGCTCTCACAGATACGCAGTATTTT.

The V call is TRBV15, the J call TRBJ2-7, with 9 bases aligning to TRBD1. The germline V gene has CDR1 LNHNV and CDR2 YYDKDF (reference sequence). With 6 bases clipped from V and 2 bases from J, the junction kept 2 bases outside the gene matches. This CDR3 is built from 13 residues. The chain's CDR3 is CATRRQGAYEQYF. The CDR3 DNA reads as TGTGCCACCAGACGACAGGGGGCCTACGAGCAGTACTTC.

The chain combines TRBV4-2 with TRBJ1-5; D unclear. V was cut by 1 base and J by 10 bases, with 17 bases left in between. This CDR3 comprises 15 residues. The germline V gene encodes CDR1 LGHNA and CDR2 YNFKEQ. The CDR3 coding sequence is TGTGCCAGCAGCCAAGGGGGAGTTTCGATTGGTCCCCAGCATTTT. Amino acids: CASSQGGVSIGPQHF.

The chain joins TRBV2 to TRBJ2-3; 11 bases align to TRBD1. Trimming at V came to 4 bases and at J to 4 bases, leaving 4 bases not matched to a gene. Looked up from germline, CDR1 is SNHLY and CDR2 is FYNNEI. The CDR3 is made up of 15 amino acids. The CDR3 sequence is CASSVGTGGPDTQYF. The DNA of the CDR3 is TGTGCCAGCAGTGTCGGGACAGGGGGTCCAGATACGCAGTATTTT. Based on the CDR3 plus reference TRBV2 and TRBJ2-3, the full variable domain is EPEVTQTPSHQVTQMGQEVILRCVPISNHLYFYWYRQILGQKVEFLVSFYNNEISEKSEIFDDQFSVERPDGSNFTLKIRSTKLEDSAMYFCASSVGTGGPDTQYFGPGTRLTVL.

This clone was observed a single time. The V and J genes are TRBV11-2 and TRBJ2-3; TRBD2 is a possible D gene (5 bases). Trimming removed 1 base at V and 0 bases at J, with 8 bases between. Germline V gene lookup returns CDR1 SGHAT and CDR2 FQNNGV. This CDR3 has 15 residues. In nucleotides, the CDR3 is TGTGCCAGCAGCTTAGGAGCGGTCAGCACAGATACGCAGTATTTT. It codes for CASSLGAVSTDTQYF.

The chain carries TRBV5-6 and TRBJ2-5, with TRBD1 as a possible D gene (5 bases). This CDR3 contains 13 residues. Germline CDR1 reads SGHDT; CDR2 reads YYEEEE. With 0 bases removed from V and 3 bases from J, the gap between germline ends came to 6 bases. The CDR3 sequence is CASSLVTEETQYF. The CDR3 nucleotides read TGTGCCAGCAGCTTGGTGACAGAAGAGACCCAGTACTTC.

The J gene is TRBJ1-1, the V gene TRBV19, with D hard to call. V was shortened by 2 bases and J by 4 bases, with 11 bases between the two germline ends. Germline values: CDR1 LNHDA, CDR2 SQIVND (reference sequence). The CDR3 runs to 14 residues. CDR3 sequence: CASSIRSEATEAFF. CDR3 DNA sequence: TGTGCCAGTAGTATACGTTCCGAGGCCACTGAAGCTTTCTTT.

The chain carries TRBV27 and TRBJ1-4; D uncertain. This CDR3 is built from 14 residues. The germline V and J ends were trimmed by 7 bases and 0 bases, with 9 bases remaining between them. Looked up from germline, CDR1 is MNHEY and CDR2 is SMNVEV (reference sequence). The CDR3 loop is CASKLTATNEKLFF. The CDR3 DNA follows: TGTGCCAGCAAGTTAACGGCAACTAATGAAAAACTGTTTTTT.

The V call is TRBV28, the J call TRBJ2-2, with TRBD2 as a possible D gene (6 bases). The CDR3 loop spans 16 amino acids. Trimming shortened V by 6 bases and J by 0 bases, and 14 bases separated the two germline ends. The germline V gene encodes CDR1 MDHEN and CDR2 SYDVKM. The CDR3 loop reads CASRVAGTSNTGELFF. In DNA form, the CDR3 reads TGTGCCAGCAGAGTCGCCGGGACTTCGAACACCGGGGAGCTGTTTTTT.

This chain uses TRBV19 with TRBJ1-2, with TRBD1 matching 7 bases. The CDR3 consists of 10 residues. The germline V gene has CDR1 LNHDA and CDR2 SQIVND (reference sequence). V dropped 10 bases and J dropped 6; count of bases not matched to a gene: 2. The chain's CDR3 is CATGGHGYTF. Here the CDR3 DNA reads TGTGCCACAGGGGGGCATGGCTACACCTTC.

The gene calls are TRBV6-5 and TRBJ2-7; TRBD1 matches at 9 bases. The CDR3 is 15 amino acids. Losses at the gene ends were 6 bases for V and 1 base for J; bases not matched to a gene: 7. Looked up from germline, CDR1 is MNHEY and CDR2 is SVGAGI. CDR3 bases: TGTGCCAGCAGCCAGCTGACAGGGGGTTCCTACGAGCAGTACTTC. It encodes CASSQLTGGSYEQYF.

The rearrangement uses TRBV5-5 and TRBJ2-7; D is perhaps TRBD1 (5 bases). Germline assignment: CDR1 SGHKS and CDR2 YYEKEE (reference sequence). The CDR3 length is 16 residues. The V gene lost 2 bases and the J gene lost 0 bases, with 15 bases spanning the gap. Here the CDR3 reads CASSFEVARDSYEQYF. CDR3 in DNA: TGTGCCAGCAGCTTCGAAGTCGCCAGGGACTCCTACGAGCAGTACTTC.

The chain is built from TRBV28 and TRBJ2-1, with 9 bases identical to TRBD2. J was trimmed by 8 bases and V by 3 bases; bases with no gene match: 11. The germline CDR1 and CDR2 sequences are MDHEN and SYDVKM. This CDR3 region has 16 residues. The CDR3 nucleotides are TGTGCCAGCAGTTTCCGTACCTATAGCGGGAGCGATGAGCAGTTCTTC. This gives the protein CASSFRTYSGSDEQFF.

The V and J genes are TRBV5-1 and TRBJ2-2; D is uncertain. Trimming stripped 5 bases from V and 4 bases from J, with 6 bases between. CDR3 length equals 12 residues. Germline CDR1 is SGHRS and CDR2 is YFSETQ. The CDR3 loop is CASRSSTGELFF. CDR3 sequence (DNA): TGCGCCAGCAGAAGCTCCACCGGGGAGCTGTTTTTT.

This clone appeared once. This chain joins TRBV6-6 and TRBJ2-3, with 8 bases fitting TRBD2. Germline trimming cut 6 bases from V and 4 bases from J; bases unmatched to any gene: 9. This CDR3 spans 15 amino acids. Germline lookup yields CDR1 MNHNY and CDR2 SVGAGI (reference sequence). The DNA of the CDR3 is TGTGCCAGCAGAACCGGGGGCGGGAGGTCAGATACGCAGTATTTT. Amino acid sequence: CASRTGGGRSDTQYF.

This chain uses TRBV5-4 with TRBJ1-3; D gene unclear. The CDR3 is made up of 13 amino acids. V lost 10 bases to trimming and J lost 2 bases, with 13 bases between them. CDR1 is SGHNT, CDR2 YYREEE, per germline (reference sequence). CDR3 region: CAAADITGNTIYF. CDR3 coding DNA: TGTGCCGCGGCGGATATTACTGGAAACACCATATATTTT.

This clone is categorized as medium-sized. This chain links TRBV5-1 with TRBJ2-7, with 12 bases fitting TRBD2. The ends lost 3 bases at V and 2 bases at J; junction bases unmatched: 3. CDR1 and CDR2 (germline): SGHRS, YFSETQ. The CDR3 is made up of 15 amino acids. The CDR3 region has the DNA TGCGCCAGCAGCTCTGGACTAGCGGGAACCTACGAGCAGTACTTC. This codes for CASSSGLAGTYEQYF.

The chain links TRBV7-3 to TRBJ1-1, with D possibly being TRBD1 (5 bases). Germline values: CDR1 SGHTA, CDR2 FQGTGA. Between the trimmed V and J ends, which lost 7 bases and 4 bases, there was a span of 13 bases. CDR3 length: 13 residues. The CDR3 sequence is CASTQGQGTEAFF. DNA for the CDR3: TGTGCCAGCACCCAGGGTCAGGGCACTGAAGCTTTCTTT.

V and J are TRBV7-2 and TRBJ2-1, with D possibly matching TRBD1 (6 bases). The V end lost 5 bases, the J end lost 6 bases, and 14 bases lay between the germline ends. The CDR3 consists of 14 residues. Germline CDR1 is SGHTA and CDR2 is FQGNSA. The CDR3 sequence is CASSKDRMGNEQFF. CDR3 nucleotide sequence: TGTGCCAGCAGCAAAGACAGGATGGGCAATGAGCAGTTCTTC.

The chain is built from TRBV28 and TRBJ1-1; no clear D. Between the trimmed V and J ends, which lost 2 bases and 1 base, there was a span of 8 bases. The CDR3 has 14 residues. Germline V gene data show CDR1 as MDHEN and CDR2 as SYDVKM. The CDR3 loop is CASSLITGNTEAFF. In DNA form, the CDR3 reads TGTGCCAGCAGTTTAATAACCGGGAACACTGAAGCTTTCTTT. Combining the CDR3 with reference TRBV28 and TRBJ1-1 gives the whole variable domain DVKVTQSSRYLVKRTGEKVFLECVQDMDHENMFWYRQDPGLGLRLIYFSYDVKMKEKGDIPEGYSVSREKKERFSLILESASTNQTSMYLCASSLITGNTEAFFGQGTRLTVV.

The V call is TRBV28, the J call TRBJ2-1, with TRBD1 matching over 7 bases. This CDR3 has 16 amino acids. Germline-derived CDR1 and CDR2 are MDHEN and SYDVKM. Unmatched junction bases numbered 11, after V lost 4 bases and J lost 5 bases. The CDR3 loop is CASSWWVQGDHNEQFF. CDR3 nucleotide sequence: TGTGCCAGCAGTTGGTGGGTGCAGGGGGATCACAATGAGCAGTTCTTC.